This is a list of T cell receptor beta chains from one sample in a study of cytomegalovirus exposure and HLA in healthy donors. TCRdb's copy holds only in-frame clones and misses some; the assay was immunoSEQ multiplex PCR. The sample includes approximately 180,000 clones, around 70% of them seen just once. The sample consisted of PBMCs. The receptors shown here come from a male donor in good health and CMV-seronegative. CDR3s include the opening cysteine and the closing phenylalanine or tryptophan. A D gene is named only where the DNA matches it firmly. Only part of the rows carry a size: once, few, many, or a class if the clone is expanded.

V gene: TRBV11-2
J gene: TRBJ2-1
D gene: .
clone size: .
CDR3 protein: CASSFFLRETEQFF
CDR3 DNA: TGTGCCAGCAGCTTCTTTCTCCGGGAGACTGAGCAGTTCTTC

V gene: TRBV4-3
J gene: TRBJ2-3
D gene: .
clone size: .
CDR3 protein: CASSQDARVTDTQYF
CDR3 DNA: TGCGCCAGCAGCCAAGATGCGCGGGTCACAGATACGCAGTATTTT

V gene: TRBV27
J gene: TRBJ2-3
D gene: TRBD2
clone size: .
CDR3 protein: CASSLQRLAFSTDTQYF
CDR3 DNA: TGTGCCAGCAGTCTACAGAGACTAGCGTTTAGCACAGATACGCAGTATTTT

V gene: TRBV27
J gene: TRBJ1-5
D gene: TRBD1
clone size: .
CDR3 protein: CASRRGQGAGQPQHF
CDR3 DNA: TGTGCCAGCAGACGGGGACAGGGGGCGGGTCAGCCCCAGCATTTT

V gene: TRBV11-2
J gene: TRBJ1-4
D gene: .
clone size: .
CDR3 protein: CASSFSGEDEKLFF
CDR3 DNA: TGTGCCAGCAGCTTCTCGGGGGAAGATGAAAAACTGTTTTTT

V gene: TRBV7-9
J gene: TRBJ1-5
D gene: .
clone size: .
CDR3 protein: CATICPGMFEHQPQHF
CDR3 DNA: TGTGCCACCATTTGTCCAGGGATGTTTGAGCATCAGCCCCAGCATTTT

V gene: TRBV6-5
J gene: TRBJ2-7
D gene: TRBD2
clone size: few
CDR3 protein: CASSLNSGILYEQYF
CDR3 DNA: TGTGCCAGCAGTCTTAATAGCGGGATATTATACGAGCAGTACTTC

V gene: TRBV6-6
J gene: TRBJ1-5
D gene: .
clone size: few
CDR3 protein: CASLAEHSNQPQHF
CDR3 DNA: TGTGCCAGCTTGGCAGAACATAGCAATCAGCCCCAGCATTTT

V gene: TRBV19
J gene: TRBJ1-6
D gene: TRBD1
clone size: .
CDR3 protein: CASSAGTGGSPLHF
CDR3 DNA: TGTGCCAGTAGCGCCGGGACAGGGGGTTCACCCCTCCACTTT

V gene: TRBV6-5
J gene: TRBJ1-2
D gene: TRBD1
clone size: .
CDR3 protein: CASSSGQGAAGYTF
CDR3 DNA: TGTGCCAGCAGTTCGGGACAGGGGGCGGCTGGCTACACCTTC

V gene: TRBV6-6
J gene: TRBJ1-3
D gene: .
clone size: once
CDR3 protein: CATYSGNTIYF
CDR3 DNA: TGTGCCACCTACTCTGGAAACACCATATATTTT

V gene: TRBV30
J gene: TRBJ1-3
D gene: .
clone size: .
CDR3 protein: CAWSGGGGSGNTIYF
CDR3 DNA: TGTGCCTGGAGCGGGGGAGGGGGCTCTGGAAACACCATATATTTT

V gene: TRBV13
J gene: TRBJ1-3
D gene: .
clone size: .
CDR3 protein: CASSPGDKNTIYF
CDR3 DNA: TGTGCCAGCAGCCCCGGGGACAAAAACACCATATATTTT

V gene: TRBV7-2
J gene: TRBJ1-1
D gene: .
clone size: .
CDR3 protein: CASSLPRTVGEAFF
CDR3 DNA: TGTGCCAGCAGCTTGCCCCGGACAGTAGGTGAAGCTTTCTTT

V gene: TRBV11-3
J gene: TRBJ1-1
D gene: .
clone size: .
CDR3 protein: CASSFGGGEAFF
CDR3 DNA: TGTGCCAGCAGCTTCGGCGGGGGTGAAGCTTTCTTT

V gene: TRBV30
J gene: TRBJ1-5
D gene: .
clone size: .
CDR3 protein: CAWSLSPSSNQPQHF
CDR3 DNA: TGTGCCTGGAGCCTTTCCCCCAGTTCAAATCAGCCCCAGCATTTT

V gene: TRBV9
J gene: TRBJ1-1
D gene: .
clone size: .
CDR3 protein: CASSVGTRTEAFF
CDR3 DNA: TGTGCCAGCAGCGTAGGCACCAGGACTGAAGCTTTCTTT

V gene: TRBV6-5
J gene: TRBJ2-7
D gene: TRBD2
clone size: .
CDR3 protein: CASRPLAGGEREQYF
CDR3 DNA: TGTGCCAGTCGGCCACTAGCGGGAGGGGAGAGGGAGCAGTACTTC

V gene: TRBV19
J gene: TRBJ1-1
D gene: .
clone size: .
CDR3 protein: CASSLMGSTEAFF
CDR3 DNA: TGTGCCAGTAGCCTGATGGGCAGCACTGAAGCTTTCTTT

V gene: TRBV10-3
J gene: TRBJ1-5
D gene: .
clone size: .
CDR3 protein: CAISTGSNQPQHF
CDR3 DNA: TGTGCCATCAGTACAGGGAGCAATCAGCCCCAGCATTTT

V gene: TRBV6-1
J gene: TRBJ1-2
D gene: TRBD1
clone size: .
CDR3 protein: CASIWDRLGGYTF
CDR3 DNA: TGTGCCAGCATTTGGGACAGGCTAGGAGGCTACACCTTC

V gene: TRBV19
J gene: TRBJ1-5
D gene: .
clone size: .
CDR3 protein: CASISSSGQPQHF
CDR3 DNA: TGTGCCAGTATCTCGTCGTCGGGTCAGCCCCAGCATTTT

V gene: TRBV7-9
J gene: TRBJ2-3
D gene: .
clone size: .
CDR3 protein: CASSFLDSRTDTQYF
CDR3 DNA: TGTGCCAGCAGCTTTTTGGACAGCCGCACAGATACGCAGTATTTT

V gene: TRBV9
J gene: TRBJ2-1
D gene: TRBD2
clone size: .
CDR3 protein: CASGGGRVNEQFF
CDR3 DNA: TGTGCCAGCGGGGGCGGGAGGGTCAATGAGCAGTTCTTC

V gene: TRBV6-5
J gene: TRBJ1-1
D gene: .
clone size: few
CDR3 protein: CASSYSTKNTEAFF
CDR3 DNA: TGTGCCAGCAGTTACTCGACAAAGAACACTGAAGCTTTCTTT

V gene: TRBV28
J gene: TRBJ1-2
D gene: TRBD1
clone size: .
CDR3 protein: CASRAGGQGAGGYTF
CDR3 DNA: TGTGCCAGCAGGGCCGGAGGACAGGGGGCAGGTGGCTACACCTTC

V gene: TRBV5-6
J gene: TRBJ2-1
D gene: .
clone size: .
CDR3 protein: CASSPLRGSYNEQFF
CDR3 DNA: TGTGCCAGCAGCCCCTTGAGGGGGTCGTACAATGAGCAGTTCTTC

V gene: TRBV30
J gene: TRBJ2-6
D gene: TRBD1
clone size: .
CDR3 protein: CAWGTGSGANVLTF
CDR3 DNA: TGTGCCTGGGGGACAGGGTCGGGGGCCAACGTCCTGACTTTC

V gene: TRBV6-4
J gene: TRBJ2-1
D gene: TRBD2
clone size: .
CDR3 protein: CASSTSGGVSSYNEQFF
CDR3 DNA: TGTGCCAGCAGCACTAGCGGGGGGGTTTCCTCCTACAATGAGCAGTTCTTC

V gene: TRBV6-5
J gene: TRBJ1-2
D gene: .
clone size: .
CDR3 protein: CASSYWSVEANYGYTF
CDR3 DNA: TGTGCCAGCAGTTACTGGTCTGTAGAAGCTAACTATGGCTACACCTTC

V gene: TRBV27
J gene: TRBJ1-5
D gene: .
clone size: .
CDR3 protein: CASSPNSNQPQHF
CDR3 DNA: TGTGCCAGCAGTCCCAATAGCAATCAGCCCCAGCATTTT

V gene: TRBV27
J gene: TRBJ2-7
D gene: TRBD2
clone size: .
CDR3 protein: CASSASGVVSYEQYF
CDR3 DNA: TGTGCCAGCAGTGCTAGCGGGGTGGTTTCCTACGAGCAGTACTTC

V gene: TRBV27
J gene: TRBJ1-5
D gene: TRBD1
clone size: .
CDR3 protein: CASSPLSIGTGSFSGNQPQHF
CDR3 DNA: TGTGCCAGCAGTCCCCTCTCGATTGGGACAGGGTCTTTTAGTGGCAATCAGCCCCAGCATTTT

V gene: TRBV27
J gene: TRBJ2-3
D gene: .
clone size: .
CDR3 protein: CASSLGRDTQYF
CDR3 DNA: TGTGCCAGCAGTTTGGGCCGAGATACGCAGTATTTT

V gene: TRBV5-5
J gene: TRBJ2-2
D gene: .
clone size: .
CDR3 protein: CASSLGQWVDTGELFF
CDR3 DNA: TGTGCCAGCAGCTTGGGACAGTGGGTTGACACCGGGGAGCTGTTTTTT

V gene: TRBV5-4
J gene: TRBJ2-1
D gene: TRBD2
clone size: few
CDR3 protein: CASSLGRGGNEQFF
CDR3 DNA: TGTGCCAGCAGCTTGGGCCGGGGGGGTAATGAGCAGTTCTTC

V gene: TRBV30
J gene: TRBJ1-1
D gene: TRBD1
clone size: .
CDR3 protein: CAWDRENTEAFF
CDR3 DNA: TGTGCCTGGGACAGGGAGAACACTGAAGCTTTCTTT

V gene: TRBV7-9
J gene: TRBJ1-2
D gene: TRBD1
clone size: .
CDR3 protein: CASSLVLGQGGYTF
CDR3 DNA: TGTGCCAGCAGCTTAGTCCTCGGACAGGGAGGCTACACCTTC

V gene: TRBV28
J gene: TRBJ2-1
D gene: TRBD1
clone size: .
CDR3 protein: CASSLPGTGSYNEQFF
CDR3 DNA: TGTGCCAGCAGTCTGCCCGGGACAGGCTCCTACAATGAGCAGTTCTTC

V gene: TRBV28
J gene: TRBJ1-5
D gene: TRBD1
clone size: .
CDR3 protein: CASRTGAGLLPQHF
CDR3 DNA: TGTGCCAGTCGGACAGGGGCCGGATTGCTACCCCAGCATTTT

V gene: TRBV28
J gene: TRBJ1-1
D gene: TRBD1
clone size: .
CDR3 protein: CASSLHTGAGNTEAFF
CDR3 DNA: TGTGCCAGCAGTTTACATACAGGGGCGGGGAACACTGAAGCTTTCTTT

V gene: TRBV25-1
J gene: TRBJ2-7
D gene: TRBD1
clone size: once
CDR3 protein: CASSEYWTGRSYEQYF
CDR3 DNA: TGTGCCAGCAGTGAATATTGGACAGGCCGCTCCTACGAGCAGTACTTC

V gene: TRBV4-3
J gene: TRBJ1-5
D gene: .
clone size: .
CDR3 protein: CASSQDRATVNQPQHF
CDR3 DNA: TGCGCCAGCAGCCAAGATCGGGCGACAGTTAATCAGCCCCAGCATTTT

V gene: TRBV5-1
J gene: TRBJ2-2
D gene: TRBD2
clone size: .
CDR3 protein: CASRGGAATNTGELFF
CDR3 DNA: TGCGCCAGCCGGGGAGGGGCGGCTACGAACACCGGGGAGCTGTTTTTT

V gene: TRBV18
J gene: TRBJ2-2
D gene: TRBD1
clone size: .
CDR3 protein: CASTGQGNTGELFF
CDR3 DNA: TGTGCCAGCACGGGACAGGGAAACACCGGGGAGCTGTTTTTT

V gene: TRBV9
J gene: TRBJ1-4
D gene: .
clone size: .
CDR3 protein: CASSPRQGGEKLFF
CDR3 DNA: TGTGCCAGCAGCCCGCGGCAGGGTGGTGAAAAACTGTTTTTT

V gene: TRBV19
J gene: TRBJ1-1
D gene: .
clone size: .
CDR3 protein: CASSIDQGFEAFF
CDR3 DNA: TGTGCCAGTAGTATAGATCAGGGATTTGAAGCTTTCTTT

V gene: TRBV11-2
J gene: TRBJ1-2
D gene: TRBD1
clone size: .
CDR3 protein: CASSLGQGGGYTF
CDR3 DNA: TGTGCCAGCAGCTTAGGGCAGGGGGGCGGCTACACCTTC

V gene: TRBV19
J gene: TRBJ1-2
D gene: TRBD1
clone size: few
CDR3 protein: CASRSLDREEGYTF
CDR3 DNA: TGTGCCAGTAGGAGCCTTGACAGGGAGGAAGGCTACACCTTC

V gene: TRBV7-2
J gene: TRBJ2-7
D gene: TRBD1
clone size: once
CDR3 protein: CASSSGQASYEQYF
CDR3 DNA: TGTGCCAGCAGCTCGGGACAGGCCTCCTACGAGCAGTACTTC

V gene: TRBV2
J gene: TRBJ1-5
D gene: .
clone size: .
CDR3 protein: CASRADSGSNQPQHF
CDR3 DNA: TGTGCCAGCAGGGCTGACAGCGGGAGCAATCAGCCCCAGCATTTT

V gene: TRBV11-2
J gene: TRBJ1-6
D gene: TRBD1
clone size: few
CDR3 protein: CASTRFTGDRQGTPLHF
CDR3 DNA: TGTGCCAGCACCCGGTTTACGGGGGATAGACAGGGCACACCCCTCCACTTT

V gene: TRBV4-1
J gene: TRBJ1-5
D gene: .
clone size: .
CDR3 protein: CASSLGEGTFSPQHF
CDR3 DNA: TGCGCCAGCAGCCTCGGGGAGGGAACGTTTTCGCCCCAGCATTTT